This T cell receptor beta chain emerged from a study of T cell responses to AZD1222 COVID-19 vaccine. Study-wide results and limits: Across the whole spike, CD4 TCRs peaked at regions 160-218 and 743-854. Reports indicate that nearly half of spike-specific TCRs are directed at unmutated variant regions. Repertoires were obtained only post-peak T cell response. Seropositive at baseline were only a handful of AZD1222 recipients.

Unmatched junction bases numbered 15, after V lost 0 bases and J lost 6 bases. The CDR3 runs 18 residues. Germline CDR1 reads LNHNV; CDR2 reads YYDKDF (reference sequence). This clone occurred once. No antigen is known for it. TCRdb's copy holds only in-frame clones and misses some; the assay was immunoSEQ multiplex PCR. The sample gives some 150,000 clones, about 92% of which show up once; roughly 4.4% is in the top ten. This rearrangement joins TRBV15 to TRBJ2-3, with 7 bases identical to TRBD2. The TCR was taken from an adult in good health. The material was peripheral blood, obtained on day 0 of MenACWY control vaccination. The CDR3, as DNA: TGTGCCACCAGCAGAGATCGGAGGCGATGGCGGGGGAGGGATACGCAGTATTTT. Translating gives CATSRDRRRWRGRDTQYF.